The next 25 T cell receptor beta chains were all read from a single sample in a study of T-cell reconstitution after alpha-beta-depleted transplantation in children. The TCRbeta library incorporated unique molecular identifiers. One entry per CDR3 protein, called by TCRdb with MiXCR from the PCR reads. The sample has about 980,000 distinct CDR3 sequences, about 30% seen once; the top ten hold about 28%. Material: PBMCs, mostly from graft donor cells, obtained 360 days after TCRalphabeta/CD19-depleted stem cell transplant. These receptor sequences come from a boy younger than two who had a stem cell transplant for SCID, so the T cells may come from the graft donor.

The chain is built from TRBV5-5 and TRBJ2-5; no reliable D call. Trimming left V 6 bases short and J 2 bases short, with 11 bases between. The CDR3 is 13 residues long. Germline CDR1 reads SGHKS; CDR2 reads YYEKEE (reference sequence). CDR3 residues: CASTHRPQETQYF. For the CDR3, the DNA is TGTGCCAGCACCCATCGACCTCAAGAGACCCAGTACTTC.

This clonotype was picked up a small number of times. The chain links TRBV20-1 to TRBJ2-2; D remains unclear. V was trimmed by 1 base and J by 0 bases, leaving 12 bases between them. Looked up from germline, CDR1 is DFQATT and CDR2 is SNEGSKA (reference sequence). This CDR3 region has 16 residues. This chain's CDR3 is CSARAPGRSNTGELFF. CDR3 nucleotides: TGCAGTGCTAGAGCTCCCGGCAGGTCGAACACCGGGGAGCTGTTTTTT.

V and J are TRBV4-2 and TRBJ2-7; 7 nucleotides line up with TRBD1. Germline CDR1 LGHNA, CDR2 YNFKEQ. The CDR3 totals 18 residues. V lost 0 bases to trimming and J lost 0 bases; unmatched junction nucleotides: 11. CDR3 in DNA: TGTGCCAGCAGCCAAGACATCCCCGGACAGGATCTCTCCTACGAGCAGTACTTC. The encoded protein is CASSQDIPGQDLSYEQYF.

This clonotype has a handful of counts. The rearrangement links TRBV7-3 to TRBJ2-3; TRBD1 might be the D (6 bases). The CDR3 is 14 amino acids. The ends were cut back, 3 bases at V and 6 bases at J, with 13 bases in the middle. Per germline, CDR1 SGHTA and CDR2 FQGTGA. CDR3 DNA: TGTGCCAGCAGCTTGGCCGAGGGGGTGGATACGCAGTATTTT. It codes for CASSLAEGVDTQYF.

A few counts support this clonotype. The chain couples TRBV20-1 to TRBJ1-4; D unresolved. The V end lost 5 bases, the J end lost 8 bases, and 9 bases lay between the germline ends. CDR1 and CDR2 (germline): DFQATT, SNEGSKA (reference sequence). The CDR3 is 11 residues long. This chain's CDR3 is CSAASGEKLFF. The CDR3 DNA sequence: TGCAGTGCTGCCTCAGGAGAAAAACTGTTTTTT.

This clonotype turned up a few times. This sequence joins TRBV2 and TRBJ2-5, with no clear D. CDR1 is SNHLY and CDR2 is FYNNEI in the germline V gene. V was clipped by 0 bases and J by 5 bases, with 10 bases between them. CDR3 length: 14 residues. DNA for the CDR3: TGTGCCAGCAGTGAAGCAGCGCAAGGGGAGACCCAGTACTTC. Translating it yields CASSEAAQGETQYF.

This clonotype was counted only a few times. V is TRBV29-1 and J is TRBJ2-1, with 8 nucleotides matching TRBD1. The CDR3 loop spans 13 amino acids. Trimming at V came to 7 bases and at J to 4 bases, leaving 6 bases not matched to a gene. Germline V gene sequence: CDR1 SQVTM, CDR2 ANQGSEA. CDR3 DNA sequence: TGCAGCGCACACAGGGGGAAATACAATGAGCAGTTCTTC. Its translation: CSAHRGKYNEQFF.

This clonotype was seen a single time. The chain recombines TRBV10-3 with TRBJ2-1, with D possibly being TRBD2 (6 bases). The CDR3 is 12 residues long. Germline lookup yields CDR1 ENHRY and CDR2 SYGVKD. V was pared by 4 bases and J by 10 bases, with 11 bases between. The CDR3: CAISVGTREQFF. The DNA for the CDR3 is TGTGCCATCAGTGTAGGGACTCGAGAGCAGTTCTTC.

This chain links TRBV20-1 with TRBJ1-1; TRBD1 is a possible D gene (5 bases). Germline CDR1 and CDR2: DFQATT and SNEGSKA (reference sequence). The CDR3 contains 13 residues. Trimming pared 6 bases from V and 4 bases from J, leaving 15 bases between. CDR3 protein: CSASRDRITEAFF. DNA of the CDR3: TGCAGTGCCAGCAGGGACCGTATCACTGAAGCTTTCTTT.

This clonotype was counted a few times. The genes are TRBV11-1 and TRBJ1-6; D call uncertain. Germline V gene data show CDR1 as SGHAT and CDR2 as FQDESV (reference sequence). This CDR3 contains 18 residues. The V and J ends lost 6 bases and 0 bases respectively, with 18 bases between them. CDR3 residues: CASSFTFSQSSYNSPLHF. As DNA, the CDR3 is TGTGCCAGCAGTTTTACCTTCAGTCAAAGCTCCTATAATTCACCCCTCCACTTT. Looking up the rest from reference TRBV11-1 and TRBJ1-6 gives the full variable domain: EAEVAQSPRYKITEKSQAVAFWCDPISGHATLYWYRQILGQGPELLVQFQDESVVDDSQLPKDRFSAERLKGVDSTLKIQPAELGDSAMYLCASSFTFSQSSYNSPLHFGNGTRLTVT.

A note on this clonotype: One end of the junction does not line up with germline, which may come from a read error. This chain links TRBV20-1 with TRBJ2-1; 8 bases are a match to TRBD2. The CDR3 is 15 amino acids. Germline-derived CDR1 and CDR2 are DFQATT and SNEGSKA (reference sequence). This CDR3 is CSARAGRGDRAPGSF. The CDR3 region has the DNA TGCAGTGCTAGAGCCGGGAGGGGAGATAGGGCCCCCGGGTCCTTC.

This clonotype was picked up many times. This chain uses TRBV6-1 with TRBJ1-3; 7 bases are shared with TRBD1. J gave up 1 base and V 4 bases, and 4 bases lay outside the gene matches. Germline CDR1 is MNHNS and CDR2 is SASEGT. The CDR3 runs to 15 residues. CDR3 bases: TGTGCCAGCAGTGTAGGGGGCACGTCTGGAAACACCATATATTTT. Its protein is CASSVGGTSGNTIYF.

This clonotype was counted between two and nine times. CDR3 sequence: CASSRGSGGGNEQFF. The CDR3, as DNA: TGTGCCAGCTCCCGGGGTAGCGGGGGAGGCAATGAGCAGTTCTTC. The gene calls are TRBV18 and TRBJ2-1; TRBD2 matches 9 bases. This CDR3 is 15 amino acids long. Trimming cost V 6 bases and J 6 bases; bases outside gene matches: 9. CDR1 is KGHSH, CDR2 LQKENI, per germline.

This rearrangement joins TRBV29-1 to TRBJ2-3; maybe TRBD2 (5 bases). The CDR3 has 12 residues. Trimming took off 4 bases at V and 3 bases at J, with 8 bases between the two ends. The germline V gene encodes CDR1 SQVTM and CDR2 ANQGSEA. The chain's CDR3 is CSVGERTDTQYF. The CDR3 DNA follows: TGCAGCGTTGGGGAGAGGACAGATACGCAGTATTTT.

This sequence joins TRBV6-1 and TRBJ2-5; 8 bases match TRBD1. The length of the CDR3 is 15 residues. Germline values: CDR1 MNHNS, CDR2 SASEGT. V dropped 2 bases and J dropped 5; count of bases not matched to a gene: 7. Here the CDR3 reads CASSEPWTGRETQYF. CDR3 in DNA: TGTGCCAGCAGTGAACCCTGGACAGGGAGGGAGACCCAGTACTTC.

The chain carries TRBV27 and TRBJ2-7, with TRBD2 matching over 8 bases. Per the germline V gene, CDR1 is MNHEY and CDR2 is SMNVEV (reference sequence). The V segment lost 6 bases and the J segment 6 bases; nucleotides outside the gene matches: 7. This CDR3 is 13 amino acids long. CDR3 residues: CASSSLAGFEQYF. CDR3 bases: TGTGCCAGCAGCTCATTAGCGGGGTTCGAGCAGTACTTC.

This clonotype was counted a few times. The rearrangement joins TRBV4-1 to TRBJ1-2; D is uncertain. Germline V lookup: CDR1 MGHRA, CDR2 YSYEKL. The CDR3 runs 13 residues. V was pared by 2 bases and J by 3 bases, with 7 bases between. This CDR3 reads CASSQKADYGYTF. In DNA form, the CDR3 reads TGCGCCAGCAGCCAAAAAGCGGACTATGGCTACACCTTC.

In its sample, this clonotype was seen a few times. The rearrangement joins TRBV20-1 to TRBJ2-3; either TRBD1 or TRBD2 may supply D (5 bases each). The CDR3 sequence is 15 residues long. V dropped 6 bases and J dropped 4 bases, with 20 bases sitting between them. The germline V gene has CDR1 DFQATT and CDR2 SNEGSKA (reference sequence). CDR3 coding DNA: TGCAGTGCAGTACGTGGGACCGTTACCTCAGATACGCAGTATTTT. The encoded protein is CSAVRGTVTSDTQYF.

CDR3 coding DNA: TGTGCCAGCAGTTTAAGTCCAGGGAGGTTCAATCAGCCCCAGCATTTT. Protein product: CASSLSPGRFNQPQHF. This chain connects TRBV28 to TRBJ1-5; weak D call: TRBD1 (5 bases). Germline CDR1 and CDR2: MDHEN and SYDVKM. Trimming took 2 bases from V and 3 from J, leaving 14 bases between them. This CDR3 spans 16 amino acids.

This clonotype has just a few counts. The rearrangement links TRBV12-3 or TRBV12-4 to TRBJ2-1; D is tentatively TRBD1 or TRBD2 (5 bases each). The CDR3 has 15 amino acids. V was shortened by 7 bases and J by 5 bases, with 18 bases between the two germline ends. CDR3 sequence (DNA): TGTGCCAGCACCGCAGGGACCTTAACCCACAATGAGCAGTTCTTC. The encoded protein is CASTAGTLTHNEQFF.

V is TRBV7-9 and J is TRBJ2-7, with TRBD1 matching 8 bases. There are 15 residues in the CDR3. The V gene end was trimmed by 0 bases and the J gene end by 6 bases; junction bases not matched to a gene: 7. Germline CDR1 is SEHNR and CDR2 is FQNEAQ (reference sequence). The CDR3 region has the DNA TGTGCCAGCAGCTTAGCAGACAGGGGCGGTATCGAGCAGTACTTC. Translating it yields CASSLADRGGIEQYF.

The chain has TRBV6-5 and TRBJ2-4; 11 bases map to TRBD2. Germline trimming cut 0 bases from V and 6 bases from J; bases unmatched to any gene: 13. The CDR3 length is 19 residues. Germline V CDR1 and CDR2: MNHEY, SVGAGI. The CDR3 reads CASSYSFSSTSGGRNIQYF. The DNA of the CDR3 is TGTGCCAGCAGTTACTCGTTCAGCAGCACTAGCGGGGGTAGAAACATTCAGTACTTC.

A few counts support this clonotype. The chain joins TRBV7-9 to TRBJ1-1; possible D gene TRBD1, 5 bases. The germline V gene encodes CDR1 SEHNR and CDR2 FQNEAQ (reference sequence). The CDR3 contains 15 residues. V was trimmed by 4 bases and J by 0 bases, leaving 12 bases between them. The CDR3 DNA sequence: TGTGCCAGCAGCTCCCCAGGGAGCATGAACACTGAAGCTTTCTTT. Amino acid sequence: CASSSPGSMNTEAFF.

This sequence joins TRBV24-1 and TRBJ2-1, with 7 bases identical to TRBD2. CDR3 length equals 15 residues. CDR1 is KGHDR and CDR2 is SFDVKD in the germline V gene. With V trimmed by 3 bases and J by 6 bases, 7 bases remained unmatched. CDR3 DNA sequence: TGTGCCACCAGTGATCAGAGACTAGCAGTCAATGAGCAGTTCTTC. It yields the protein CATSDQRLAVNEQFF.

This clonotype showed up just a few times. The rearrangement uses TRBV4-3 and TRBJ2-3; TRBD1 or TRBD2 may be the D gene (6 bases each). Germline lookup yields CDR1 LGHNA and CDR2 YSLEER. This CDR3 spans 17 amino acids. Trimming cost V 0 bases and J 3 bases, with 16 bases left between them. This chain's CDR3 is CASSQDPEGGATDTQYF. The CDR3 region has the DNA TGCGCCAGCAGCCAAGATCCTGAGGGGGGAGCTACAGATACGCAGTATTTT.